This passage covers 25 T cell receptor beta chains from one sample sequenced in a study of blood T cell repertoires in COVID-19. Sequencing used immunoSEQ multiplex PCR; TCRdb keeps in-frame clones, though not all of them. In the table there are 300,000 to 450,000 clones, around 87% of which are singletons. Sequencing input: peripheral blood. The receptors shown here come from a human donor in a cohort sampled during active COVID-19.

The chain recombines TRBV5-5 with TRBJ1-1; 7 nucleotides align to TRBD1. Germline V gene lookup returns CDR1 SGHKS and CDR2 YYEKEE (reference sequence). Germline trimming cut 4 bases from V and 1 base from J; bases unmatched to any gene: 13. This CDR3 is 17 amino acids long. The CDR3: CASSGGTVNLGNTEAFF. The CDR3 nucleotides are TGTGCCAGCAGCGGGGGGACAGTCAACCTCGGGAACACTGAAGCTTTCTTT. Full variable domain (outside the CDR3, taken from reference TRBV5-5 and TRBJ1-1): DAGVTQSPTHLIKTRGQQVTLRCSPISGHKSVSWYQQVLGQGPQFIFQYYEKEERGRGNFPDRFSARQFPNYSSELNVNALLLGDSALYLCASSGGTVNLGNTEAFFGQGTRLTVV.

This sequence joins TRBV30 and TRBJ2-2; D is perhaps TRBD2 (6 bases). The germline V gene encodes CDR1 GTSNPN and CDR2 SVGIG (reference sequence). The V end was cut by 3 bases, the J end by 6 bases, with 8 bases between. The CDR3 sequence is 12 residues long. CDR3 region: CAWSWGAGELFF. The CDR3, as DNA: TGTGCCTGGAGCTGGGGGGCCGGGGAGCTGTTTTTT.

This sequence joins TRBV20-1 and TRBJ2-1, with D tentatively TRBD1 (5 bases). Trimming stripped 3 bases from V and 2 bases from J, with 8 bases between. CDR1 and CDR2 (germline): DFQATT, SNEGSKA (reference sequence). This CDR3 is built from 13 residues. The CDR3 sequence: CSASPGPYNEQFF. CDR3 nucleotides: TGCAGTGCTAGTCCAGGGCCCTACAATGAGCAGTTCTTC.

The V call is TRBV4-1, the J call TRBJ2-2, with TRBD1 matching over 11 bases. From germline, CDR1 is MGHRA and CDR2 YSYEKL. CDR3 length: 15 amino acids. With V trimmed by 5 bases and J by 5 bases, 4 bases remained unmatched. The CDR3 region has the DNA TGCGCCAGCAGCGCGGGACAGGGGGTTACCGGGGAGCTGTTTTTT. Translated, it gives CASSAGQGVTGELFF.

The V gene is TRBV12-1, the J gene TRBJ2-7; the table gives TRBD2 as D, unverified against the DNA. TRBV12-1 is labeled a pseudogene. The CDR3 is made up of 19 amino acids. CDR3 bases: TGTGCCAGCAGCTTTGTTCTGAAGGTCCTGGCAAGGAGCTCCTACGAGCAGTACTTC. Its protein product is CASSFVLKVLARSSYEQYF.

This chain joins TRBV19 and TRBJ1-2; 7 positions match TRBD1. The germline V gene has CDR1 LNHDA and CDR2 SQIVND (reference sequence). V shed 4 bases and J 5 bases; nucleotides not matched to a gene: 1. The CDR3 contains 12 residues. The CDR3 DNA sequence: TGTGCCAGTAGTACACAGGGGTATGGCTACACCTTC. Its protein is CASSTQGYGYTF.

This clone showed up just once. J is TRBJ1-5 and V is TRBV6-5; D call uncertain. The length of the CDR3 is 14 residues. V dropped 6 bases and J dropped 0 bases, with 9 bases sitting between them. Germline V gene lookup returns CDR1 MNHEY and CDR2 SVGAGI. The CDR3 reads CASSLTPSNQPQHF. The CDR3 region has the DNA TGTGCCAGCAGCTTGACACCTAGCAATCAGCCCCAGCATTTT.

The chain recombines TRBV7-9 with TRBJ2-7; 8 positions agree with TRBD1. V lost 1 base, J lost 6 bases, and 8 bases stayed unmatched. The CDR3 extends over 15 amino acids. Per germline, CDR1 SEHNR and CDR2 FQNEAQ (reference sequence). The CDR3 spells CASSLGVGQGGEQYF. The CDR3 DNA is TGTGCCAGCAGCTTAGGGGTAGGACAGGGCGGCGAGCAGTACTTC.

This clone was recorded only once. The gene calls are TRBV15 and TRBJ2-3, with D possibly TRBD1 on 5 matching bases. There are 15 residues in the CDR3. The germline CDR1 and CDR2 sequences are LNHNV and YYDKDF (reference sequence). Between the trimmed V and J ends, which lost 0 bases and 0 bases, there was a span of 7 bases. CDR3 in DNA: TGTGCCACCAGCAGAGAAGGACACAGCACAGATACGCAGTATTTT. Translating gives CATSREGHSTDTQYF.

The rearrangement links TRBV5-1 to TRBJ2-6; 11 bases are shared with TRBD2. The CDR3 totals 19 residues. Germline loops: CDR1 SGHRS, CDR2 YFSETQ. Unmatched junction bases numbered 8, after V lost 2 bases and J lost 1 base. CDR3 bases: TGCGCCAGCAGCTTAGGGGGGACTAGCGGCCCATCTGGGGCCAACGTCCTGACTTTC. The encoded protein is CASSLGGTSGPSGANVLTF. Full variable domain (outside the CDR3, taken from reference TRBV5-1 and TRBJ2-6): KAGVTQTPRYLIKTRGQQVTLSCSPISGHRSVSWYQQTPGQGLQFLFEYFSETQRNKGNFPGRFSGRQFSNSRSEMNVSTLELGDSALYLCASSLGGTSGPSGANVLTFGAGSRLTVL.

J is TRBJ1-2 and V is TRBV5-8, with D possibly matching TRBD1 (6 bases). Germline V CDR1 and CDR2: SGHTS, YDEGEE. Trimming pared 0 bases from V and 6 bases from J, leaving 21 bases between. CDR3 size: 17 residues. DNA for the CDR3: TGTGCCAGCAGCTTGGACCATCCAGGGAATAAGGGGGATGGCTACACCTTC. It specifies CASSLDHPGNKGDGYTF. The variable domain in full, with the rest retrieved from reference TRBV5-8 and TRBJ1-2, is EAGVTQSPTHLIKTRGQQATLRCSPISGHTSVYWYQQALGLGLQFLLWYDEGEERNRGNFPPRFSGRQFPNYSSELNVNALELEDSALYLCASSLDHPGNKGDGYTFGSGTRLTVV.

V usage is TRBV5-5 and J usage is TRBJ2-7; the D is unclear. Looked up from germline, CDR1 is SGHKS and CDR2 is YYEKEE (reference sequence). The length of the CDR3 is 14 residues. Trimming cost V 4 bases and J 0 bases, with 11 bases left between them. CDR3: CASSISPSSYEQYF. The CDR3 bases are TGTGCCAGCAGCATAAGTCCGAGCTCCTACGAGCAGTACTTC.

The CDR3 protein is CASSAGQGTDTQYF. The CDR3 bases are TGCGCCAGCAGCGCTGGACAGGGCACAGATACGCAGTATTTT. The genes are TRBV5-1 and TRBJ2-3; the match to TRBD1 covers 7 bases. Losses at the gene ends were 4 bases for V and 1 base for J; bases not matched to a gene: 3. Per the germline V gene, CDR1 is SGHRS and CDR2 is YFSETQ. The CDR3 contains 14 residues.

The chain recombines TRBV13 with TRBJ2-5, with unresolved D. The germline gives CDR1 PRHDT, CDR2 FYEKMQ (reference sequence). The V gene lost 5 bases and the J gene lost 7 bases, with 11 bases spanning the gap. The CDR3 runs to 12 residues. In DNA, the CDR3 is TGTGCCAGCAGCCTTACATCAGGGACCCAGTACTTC. Its protein is CASSLTSGTQYF. The full variable domain, rest sourced from reference TRBV13 and TRBJ2-5, is AAGVIQSPRHLIKEKRETATLKCYPIPRHDTVYWYQQGPGQDPQFLISFYEKMQSDKGSIPDRFSAQQFSDYHSELNMSSLELGDSALYFCASSLTSGTQYFGPGTRLLVL.

CDR3 loop: CASSVEGGASTDTQYF. CDR3 nucleotides: TGTGCCAGCAGTGTCGAGGGCGGCGCTAGCACAGATACGCAGTATTTT. The chain carries TRBV2 and TRBJ2-3; tentative D call: TRBD2 (5 bases). Trimming left V 4 bases short and J 0 bases short, with 14 bases between. Germline CDR1 SNHLY, CDR2 FYNNEI. This CDR3 contains 16 residues.

This chain joins TRBV28 and TRBJ1-5; D not resolved. This CDR3 contains 15 residues. Trimming shortened V by 6 bases and J by 2 bases, and 14 bases separated the two germline ends. The germline V gene has CDR1 MDHEN and CDR2 SYDVKM. Here the CDR3 DNA reads TGTGCCAGCAGAGCATCCCGACTGGGCAATCAGCCCCAGCATTTT. Its translation: CASRASRLGNQPQHF.

The gene calls are TRBV9 and TRBJ1-5; no definite D call. From germline, CDR1 is SGDLS and CDR2 YYNGEE. The V gene lost 4 bases and the J gene lost 6 bases, with 17 bases spanning the gap. The CDR3 has 15 residues. The CDR3 reads CASSSDPGRGQPQHF. CDR3 sequence (DNA): TGTGCCAGCAGCTCAGACCCCGGACGGGGTCAGCCCCAGCATTTT.

The chain uses TRBV6-5 and TRBJ2-5; TRBD1 might be the D (5 bases). Germline CDR1 MNHEY, CDR2 SVGAGI. V lost 7 bases and J 1 base, leaving 13 bases between the germline ends. CDR3 length: 14 amino acids. CDR3 protein: CASTLDSTQETQYF. The CDR3 DNA reads as TGTGCCAGCACTCTAGACAGTACCCAAGAGACCCAGTACTTC.

The chain employs TRBV5-1 and TRBJ2-1; D remains ambiguous. V was trimmed by 0 bases and J by 2 bases, leaving 3 bases between them. CDR3 length: 13 amino acids. Germline CDR1 and CDR2: SGHRS and YFSETQ. The CDR3 sequence: CASSLDTYNEQFF. The CDR3 DNA reads TGCGCCAGCAGCTTGGACACCTACAATGAGCAGTTCTTC.

The V and J genes are TRBV24-1 and TRBJ2-1; D uncertain. The CDR3 length is 15 residues. From germline, CDR1 is KGHDR and CDR2 SFDVKD. Trimming shortened V by 4 bases and J by 6 bases, and 15 bases separated the two germline ends. The CDR3 region is CATSDPPGRSNEQFF. The CDR3 coding sequence is TGTGCCACCAGTGACCCCCCAGGTCGGTCCAATGAGCAGTTCTTC.

The rearrangement links TRBV19 to TRBJ1-1; 7 bases are a match to TRBD1. Germline V CDR1 and CDR2: LNHDA, SQIVND (reference sequence). The CDR3 runs 12 residues. V gave up 6 bases and J gave up 7 bases; unmatched junction bases: 5. For the CDR3, the DNA is TGTGCCAGTAGCTACCGGGACAGTGAAGCTTTCTTT. Its protein is CASSYRDSEAFF.

The J gene is TRBJ2-3, the V gene TRBV7-9, with D unclear. This CDR3 has 15 residues. From germline, CDR1 is SEHNR and CDR2 FQNEAQ (reference sequence). V lost 4 bases and J 0 bases, leaving 11 bases between the germline ends. This chain's CDR3 is CASSSGVVSTDTQYF. The CDR3 DNA follows: TGTGCCAGCAGCTCTGGAGTTGTCAGCACAGATACGCAGTATTTT. The whole variable domain, remainder taken from reference TRBV7-9 and TRBJ2-3, is DTGVSQNPRHKITKRGQNVTFRCDPISEHNRLYWYRQTLGQGPEFLTYFQNEAQLEKSRLLSDRFSAERPKGSFSTLEIQRTEQGDSAMYLCASSSGVVSTDTQYFGPGTRLTVL.

The gene calls are TRBV5-1 and TRBJ2-3; TRBD1 is a possible D gene (6 bases). The CDR3 contains 15 residues. From germline, CDR1 is SGHRS and CDR2 YFSETQ. V gave up 0 bases and J gave up 4 bases, with 12 bases separating them. CDR3 amino acids: CASSLGQDRSDTQYF. In DNA, the CDR3 is TGCGCCAGCAGCTTGGGACAGGATCGTTCAGATACGCAGTATTTT.

The V call is TRBV5-4, the J call TRBJ2-2; 10 positions agree with TRBD2. Germline CDR1 and CDR2: SGHNT and YYREEE (reference sequence). V lost 4 bases and J lost 4; bases outside the gene matches: 7. CDR3 length equals 16 residues. In DNA, the CDR3 is TGTGCCAGCAGCACCCCTAGCGGGAGAGGCACCGGGGAGCTGTTTTTT. Its protein product is CASSTPSGRGTGELFF. Filled out from reference TRBV5-4 and TRBJ2-2, the complete variable domain reads ETGVTQSPTHLIKTRGQQVTLRCSSQSGHNTVSWYQQALGQGPQFIFQYYREEENGRGNFPPRFSGLQFPNYSSELNVNALELDDSALYLCASSTPSGRGTGELFFGEGSRLTVL.

The chain joins TRBV2 to TRBJ2-1; no reliable D call. Germline CDR1 SNHLY, CDR2 FYNNEI. The V end lost 5 bases, the J end lost 3 bases, and 11 bases lay between the germline ends. The CDR3 length is 14 residues. CDR3 sequence: CASSPTGLYNEQFF. The CDR3 DNA follows: TGTGCCAGCAGTCCAACTGGGCTCTACAATGAGCAGTTCTTC.